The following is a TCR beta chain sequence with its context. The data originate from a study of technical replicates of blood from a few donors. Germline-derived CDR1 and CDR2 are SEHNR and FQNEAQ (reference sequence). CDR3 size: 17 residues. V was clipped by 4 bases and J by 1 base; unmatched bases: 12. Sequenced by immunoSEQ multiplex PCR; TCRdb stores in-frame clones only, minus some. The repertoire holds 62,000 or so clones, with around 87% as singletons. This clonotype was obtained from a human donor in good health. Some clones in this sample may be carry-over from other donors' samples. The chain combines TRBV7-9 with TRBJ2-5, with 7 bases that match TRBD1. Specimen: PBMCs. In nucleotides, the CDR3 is TGTGCCAGCAGCTCACCGGGACAGAGGCCCCTCCAAGAGACCCAGTACTTC. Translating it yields CASSSPGQRPLQETQYF.